Below are 26 T cell receptor beta chains sequenced from a single sample in a study of PD-1 blockade in classical Hodgkin lymphoma. Clones were sequenced by immunoSEQ multiplex PCR, and TCRdb holds only the in-frame ones, with some missing. The sample lists over 75,000 clones, approximately 90% occurring once. The time point here: cycle 4 day 1 (C4D1), after less than seven weeks of nivolumab. There was relapse after autologous stem cell transplantation in every patient, and there was variation in brentuximab vedotin exposure. Sample: peripheral blood mononuclear cells (PBMCs), taken before the fourth cycle of nivolumab. The receptors come from a human donor with classical Hodgkin lymphoma.

This clone was seen a single time. The sample carries other DNA sequences with the same CDR3. The genes are TRBV9 and TRBJ2-7; the D gene is possibly TRBD2 (6 bases). Germline-derived CDR1 and CDR2 are SGDLS and YYNGEE. Trimming pared 2 bases from V and 0 bases from J, leaving 9 bases between. This CDR3 comprises 14 residues. The CDR3, as DNA: TGTGCCAGCAGCGTTGGGGGGTTCTCCTACGAGCAGTACTTC. Its protein product is CASSVGGFSYEQYF.

For the CDR3, the DNA is TGTGCCTGGCTCCCGGAGTTGGGCTTCGTCTACAATGAGCAGTTCTTC. Translated: CAWLPELGFVYNEQFF. This chain connects TRBV30 to TRBJ2-1; D not resolved. The ends were cut back, 5 bases at V and 3 bases at J, with 20 bases in the middle. CDR3 size: 16 residues. Per germline, CDR1 GTSNPN and CDR2 SVGIG (reference sequence).

CDR3 DNA sequence: TGTGCCAGCAGCTTCATACTAACGACAGACCAGCAGTACTTC. Translated, it gives CASSFILTTDQQYF. The V call is TRBV7-2, the J call TRBJ2-7; possible D gene TRBD1, 5 bases. The length of the CDR3 is 14 residues. Germline values: CDR1 SGHTA, CDR2 FQGNSA. Trimming cost V 3 bases and J 8 bases, with 17 bases left between them.

The J gene is TRBJ1-1, the V gene TRBV7-3; D is undetermined. Germline CDR1 reads SGHTA; CDR2 reads FQGTGA. The V end was cut by 3 bases, the J end by 3 bases, with 8 bases between. This CDR3 comprises 13 residues. CDR3 residues: CASSFTEDTEAFF. In DNA form, the CDR3 reads TGTGCCAGCAGCTTCACTGAAGACACTGAAGCTTTCTTT. Looking up the rest from reference TRBV7-3 and TRBJ1-1 gives the full variable domain: GAGVSQTPSNKVTEKGKYVELRCDPISGHTALYWYRQSLGQGPEFLIYFQGTGAADDSGLPNDRFFAVRPEGSVSTLKIQRTERGDSAVYLCASSFTEDTEAFFGQGTRLTVV.

The chain is built from TRBV18 and TRBJ2-5, with D possibly matching TRBD1 (5 bases). This CDR3 contains 14 residues. CDR1 KGHSH and CDR2 LQKENI come from the germline V gene. The V and J ends lost 1 base and 5 bases respectively, with 11 bases between them. The chain's CDR3 is CASSPQGIMETQYF. As DNA, the CDR3 is TGTGCCAGCTCACCACAGGGGATCATGGAGACCCAGTACTTC.

The rearrangement links TRBV28 to TRBJ2-1; unclear D gene. Germline V gene data show CDR1 as MDHEN and CDR2 as SYDVKM. This CDR3 is 14 amino acids long. V lost 1 base, J lost 4 bases, and 8 bases lay in between. This CDR3 reads CASSLLLRYNEQFF. CDR3 nucleotides: TGTGCCAGCAGTTTATTGCTCAGATACAATGAGCAGTTCTTC.

CDR3 sequence: CASRRDRGGIEQYF. The CDR3 DNA follows: TGTGCCAGTAGGCGGGACAGGGGAGGGATCGAGCAGTACTTC. V gene TRBV19 combines with J gene TRBJ2-7, with 10 positions matching TRBD1. The CDR3 spans 14 residues. V was pared by 6 bases and J by 6 bases, with 8 bases of the junction left unmatched. The germline gives CDR1 LNHDA, CDR2 SQIVND (reference sequence).

The chain employs TRBV28 and TRBJ1-6; 9 bases are a match to TRBD1. V lost 5 bases to trimming and J lost 8 bases; unmatched junction nucleotides: 16. The CDR3 consists of 18 residues. Germline lookup yields CDR1 MDHEN and CDR2 SYDVKM. As DNA, the CDR3 is TGTGCCAGCAGTGCCCGGACGTTTACAGGGGGCCCGGATTCACCCCTCCACTTT. This codes for CASSARTFTGGPDSPLHF.

CDR3 DNA: TGTGCCAGCAGCTTAGCCGGGGCCAACGTCCTGACTTTC. This encodes CASSLAGANVLTF. The chain combines TRBV7-6 with TRBJ2-6; D uncertain. The germline V and J ends were trimmed by 0 bases and 4 bases, with 1 base remaining between them. CDR1 SGHVS and CDR2 FNYEAQ come from the germline V gene. This CDR3 contains 13 residues. Combining the CDR3 with reference TRBV7-6 and TRBJ2-6 gives the whole variable domain GAGVSQSPRYKVTKRGQDVALRCDPISGHVSLYWYRQALGQGPEFLTYFNYEAQQDKSGLPNDRFSAERPEGSISTLTIQRTEQRDSAMYRCASSLAGANVLTFGAGSRLTVL.

This sequence joins TRBV5-5 and TRBJ2-3; D not certain. The CDR3 sequence is 13 residues long. The germline V and J ends were trimmed by 3 bases and 6 bases, with 11 bases remaining between them. Germline-derived CDR1 and CDR2 are SGHKS and YYEKEE (reference sequence). DNA of the CDR3: TGTGCCAGCAGCTCCTTCCCACAGGATACGCAGTATTTT. Amino acids: CASSSFPQDTQYF.

V gene TRBV19 combines with J gene TRBJ2-2; possible D gene TRBD2, 6 bases. The CDR3 runs to 17 residues. V shed 6 bases and J shed 8 bases, with 25 bases lying between them. Looked up from germline, CDR1 is LNHDA and CDR2 is SQIVND (reference sequence). The DNA for the CDR3 is TGTGCCAGTAGCGGAATAGCGGAGGGGATACCCGGGGGGGAGCTGTTTTTT. This gives the protein CASSGIAEGIPGGELFF. The variable domain in full, completed from reference TRBV19 and TRBJ2-2, reads DGGITQSPKYLFRKEGQNVTLSCEQNLNHDAMYWYRQDPGQGLRLIYYSQIVNDFQKGDIAEGYSVSREKKESFPLTVTSAQKNPTAFYLCASSGIAEGIPGGELFFGEGSRLTVL.

J is TRBJ2-2 and V is TRBV6-6, with D possibly being TRBD2 (5 bases). V lost 10 bases and J 4 bases, leaving 16 bases between the germline ends. From germline, CDR1 is MNHNY and CDR2 SVGAGI (reference sequence). This CDR3 is built from 14 residues. In nucleotides, the CDR3 is TGTGCCACCCTGGGCCAACGGGGCACCGGGGAGCTGTTTTTT. Translated, it gives CATLGQRGTGELFF.

This clone was detected a few times. The V and J genes are TRBV19 and TRBJ1-2; no firm D call. The CDR3 runs 13 residues. Germline CDR1 and CDR2: LNHDA and SQIVND (reference sequence). V shed 5 bases and J shed 4 bases, with 11 bases lying between them. The DNA for the CDR3 is TGTGCCAGTAGTCTCTCGGACGCCTATGGCTACACCTTC. Its protein is CASSLSDAYGYTF.

The J gene is TRBJ2-7, the V gene TRBV5-6; a possible D gene is TRBD1 (5 bases). V was pared by 1 base and J by 2 bases, with 10 bases between. CDR1 and CDR2 from the germline V gene are SGHDT and YYEEEE. This CDR3 spans 14 amino acids. CDR3 coding DNA: TGTGCCAGCAGCTTGATGCGACAGCCCTACGAGCAGTACTTC. Its translation: CASSLMRQPYEQYF.

This clone has only one observation. The chain has TRBV15 and TRBJ2-1, with D perhaps matching TRBD2 (5 bases). Trimming removed 5 bases at V and 6 bases at J, with 17 bases between. Germline CDR1 reads LNHNV; CDR2 reads YYDKDF (reference sequence). The CDR3 runs 15 residues. CDR3 DNA sequence: TGTGCCACCAGCGGTAGCTCGGGGTGGATCAATGAGCAGTTCTTC. It specifies CATSGSSGWINEQFF.

The count of this clone is one. V and J are TRBV11-2 and TRBJ2-7; D not certain. V shed 0 bases and J shed 6 bases, with 12 bases lying between them. Germline assignment: CDR1 SGHAT and CDR2 FQNNGV. The length of the CDR3 is 14 residues. For the CDR3, the DNA is TGTGCCAGCAGCTTAGAGAATAGAGCCCTCGAGCAGTACTTC. Protein sequence: CASSLENRALEQYF.

The chain couples TRBV16 to TRBJ2-3, with 12 bases matching TRBD2. Germline CDR1 is KGHSY and CDR2 is FQNENV. Losses at the gene ends were 2 bases for V and 2 bases for J; bases not matched to a gene: 2. The CDR3 consists of 16 residues. The CDR3: CASSQGTSGFTDTQYF. The CDR3 DNA reads TGTGCCAGCAGCCAAGGGACTAGCGGGTTCACAGATACGCAGTATTTT. Complete variable domain (other parts from reference TRBV16 and TRBJ2-3): GEEVAQTPKHLVRGEGQKAKLYCAPIKGHSYVFWYQQVLKNEFKFLISFQNENVFDETGMPKERFSAKCLPNSPCSLEIQATKLEDSAVYFCASSQGTSGFTDTQYFGPGTRLTVL.

V and J are TRBV13 and TRBJ1-3; no definite D call. V was cut by 3 bases and J by 4 bases, with 7 bases left in between. The CDR3 loop spans 13 amino acids. CDR1 PRHDT and CDR2 FYEKMQ come from the germline V gene (reference sequence). CDR3 DNA: TGTGCCAGCAGCTTTGGACGGGGAAACACCATATATTTT. This gives the protein CASSFGRGNTIYF.

This chain connects TRBV7-9 to TRBJ1-2; D gene ambiguous. Trimming shortened V by 5 bases and J by 8 bases, and 9 bases separated the two germline ends. Germline CDR1 SEHNR, CDR2 FQNEAQ (reference sequence). CDR3 length: 11 amino acids. CDR3 region: CASSRTSGYTF. In DNA, the CDR3 is TGTGCCAGCAGCCGTACAAGCGGCTACACCTTC.

The genes are TRBV9 and TRBJ1-6, with 7 bases fitting TRBD1. J gave up 7 bases and V 4 bases, and 8 bases lay outside the gene matches. The CDR3 consists of 15 residues. CDR1 SGDLS and CDR2 YYNGEE come from the germline V gene. DNA for the CDR3: TGTGCCAGCAGCTTCTCGGGACAGCCAAATTCACCCCTCCACTTT. This gives the protein CASSFSGQPNSPLHF.

The chain has TRBV5-5 and TRBJ1-5; 8 bases fit TRBD1. CDR3 length equals 15 residues. Germline V gives CDR1 SGHKS, CDR2 YYEKEE (reference sequence). With V trimmed by 3 bases and J by 0 bases, 2 bases remained unmatched. CDR3 bases: TGTGCCAGCAGCTCGGGACAGGTTAGCAATCAGCCCCAGCATTTT. Protein sequence: CASSSGQVSNQPQHF.

This clone was observed once. The genes are TRBV13 and TRBJ1-1; D may be TRBD1 (5 bases). Germline-derived CDR1 and CDR2 are PRHDT and FYEKMQ (reference sequence). This CDR3 has 15 residues. Trimming removed 8 bases from V and 4 bases from J, with 20 bases in between. Here the CDR3 reads CASEGPGQLFTEAFF. The DNA for the CDR3 is TGTGCCAGCGAGGGCCCGGGGCAATTATTCACTGAAGCTTTCTTT.

This clone has more than one count but fewer than ten. V is TRBV4-3 and J is TRBJ1-1, with D unresolved. V dropped 0 bases and J dropped 5 bases, with 7 bases sitting between them. The CDR3 spans 13 residues. The germline V gene has CDR1 LGHNA and CDR2 YSLEER. The CDR3 bases are TGCGCCAGCAGCCAAGATCGGAAGACTGAAGCTTTCTTT. This translates into CASSQDRKTEAFF.

The genes are TRBV27 and TRBJ2-7; 8 bases line up with TRBD2. From germline, CDR1 is MNHEY and CDR2 SMNVEV (reference sequence). V lost 5 bases to trimming and J lost 0 bases; unmatched junction nucleotides: 12. The CDR3 loop spans 17 amino acids. Here the CDR3 DNA reads TGTGCCAGCAGTCCAACCCGAGGGCTAGCGGGCTCCTACGAGCAGTACTTC. It codes for CASSPTRGLAGSYEQYF.

This clone was seen once. V usage is TRBV27 and J usage is TRBJ2-2; D gene unclear. The CDR3 spans 17 residues. CDR1 is MNHEY, CDR2 SMNVEV, per germline (reference sequence). Between the trimmed V and J ends, which lost 0 bases and 0 bases, there was a span of 11 bases. The CDR3 region is CASSLSGNRANTGELFF. Here the CDR3 DNA reads TGTGCCAGCAGTTTATCGGGGAATAGGGCGAACACCGGGGAGCTGTTTTTT.

The chain employs TRBV13 and TRBJ1-3; no clear D gene. V gave up 3 bases and J gave up 8 bases, with 17 bases separating them. The CDR3 loop spans 15 amino acids. In germline, CDR1 is PRHDT, CDR2 FYEKMQ (reference sequence). CDR3 in amino acids: CASSFSQAVRDTIYF. CDR3 nucleotide sequence: TGTGCCAGCAGCTTCTCTCAGGCGGTGAGGGACACCATATATTTT.